What follows is one T cell receptor beta chain and its context. These data are taken from a study of T cells after yellow fever vaccination. This CDR3 comprises 14 residues. Germline values: CDR1 DFQATT, CDR2 SNEGSKA (reference sequence). The V segment lost 7 bases and the J segment 3 bases; nucleotides outside the gene matches: 11. One entry per CDR3 protein, called by TCRdb with MiXCR from the 5' RACE reads. The sample consists of 200,000 to 250,000 distinct CDR3 sequences, less than 9% of them appearing once. The sequenced sample was CD4+ T cells sorted from PBMCs, obtained 15 days after the yellow fever booster vaccination. This chain connects TRBV20-1 to TRBJ1-1; TRBD1 matches at 7 bases. The sequence was obtained from a man aged 25-45 years who received the YFV17D yellow fever vaccine. CDR3 protein: CSGVGQLLDTEAFF. CDR3 DNA sequence: TGCAGTGGAGTGGGACAGCTCTTGGACACTGAAGCTTTCTTT.